The 5 T cell receptor beta chains in this list originate from one sample, sequenced in a study of shared clonotypes between healthy human individuals. Assay: immunoSEQ multiplex PCR; the TCRdb copy retains only in-frame clones and omits some. In the table there are 2 million to 3 million clones, over 85% of which are singletons. The sample comprised naive CD4+ T cells from PBMCs. As for subset: CD45RA+ positively selected. Receptor source: a young man in good health. Some clones in this sample may be carry-over from other donors' samples.

This chain connects TRBV5-4 to TRBJ2-7, with TRBD2 matching 8 bases. Per germline, CDR1 SGHNT and CDR2 YYREEE (reference sequence). The junction had 2 bases not matched to a gene; V was cut back by 1 base and J by 2 bases. This CDR3 has 14 amino acids. For the CDR3, the DNA is TGTGCCAGCAGCTTGATGGGACTAGCCTACGAGCAGTACTTC. It translates to CASSLMGLAYEQYF.

For this clone: Other DNA sequences from this sample encode an identical CDR3 as well. This sequence joins TRBV5-1 and TRBJ1-2; no clear D. This CDR3 spans 13 amino acids. V lost 0 bases and J 3 bases, leaving 6 bases between the germline ends. Germline V gene sequence: CDR1 SGHRS, CDR2 YFSETQ. In nucleotides, the CDR3 is TGCGCCAGCAGCTTGGGGAGGGACTATGGCTACACCTTC. Translating gives CASSLGRDYGYTF. Together with reference TRBV5-1 and TRBJ1-2, the CDR3 gives the full variable domain: KAGVTQTPRYLIKTRGQQVTLSCSPISGHRSVSWYQQTPGQGLQFLFEYFSETQRNKGNFPGRFSGRQFSNSRSEMNVSTLELGDSALYLCASSLGRDYGYTFGSGTRLTVV.

V gene TRBV7-9 combines with J gene TRBJ1-6; D gene uncertain. Germline lookup yields CDR1 SEHNR and CDR2 FQNEAQ (reference sequence). The CDR3 has 15 residues. The V gene lost 7 bases and the J gene lost 8 bases, with 18 bases spanning the gap. CDR3 sequence (DNA): TGTGCCAGCAACCCCGCGACCCTAGGAGATTCACCCCTCCACTTT. Residues: CASNPATLGDSPLHF.

The rearrangement uses TRBV10-3 and TRBJ2-3; 11 nucleotides line up with TRBD2. The germline CDR1 and CDR2 sequences are ENHRY and SYGVKD. This CDR3 has 12 amino acids. V lost 2 bases and J lost 13; bases outside the gene matches: 2. CDR3 DNA: TGTGCCATCAGTGAGACTAGCGGGAGTGAGTATTTT. Protein sequence: CAISETSGSEYF.

This clone was detected only once. The chain links TRBV5-1 to TRBJ2-1; D is perhaps TRBD2 (5 bases). Trimming took 4 bases from V and 12 from J, leaving 17 bases between them. The CDR3 totals 13 residues. CDR1 and CDR2 from the germline V gene are SGHRS and YFSETQ. The CDR3 is CASSADLPGGQFF. CDR3 sequence (DNA): TGCGCCAGCAGCGCTGACTTGCCCGGAGGGCAGTTCTTC.